This T cell receptor (beta chain) was recovered during a study of healthy donors' naive CD4 and CD8 T cells. Worth noting for this clonotype: The antigen is not known.

A linear amplification protocol produced the TCR libraries from 500 ng of total RNA. Each CDR3 protein is one row after TCRdb ran MiXCR on the reads. The repertoire includes roughly 200,000 distinct CDR3 sequences, around three quarters of them detected once, and roughly 2.3% sits in the top ten. The V gene end was trimmed by 4 bases and the J gene end by 2 bases; junction bases not matched to a gene: 2. This CDR3 spans 12 amino acids. CDR1 and CDR2 (germline): SQVTM, ANQGSEA. Study-level results: A reported CD4+/CD8+ bias affected most V and J genes in naive cells. The study did not address homeostatic proliferation effects in naive T cells.

The sequenced sample consisted of naive CD4+ and CD8+ T cells sorted from blood, pooled from several donors. The source of this sequence is a pool of human donors in good health; the sample pools cells from several healthy donors. The chain has TRBV29-1 and TRBJ2-7; 7 nucleotides align to TRBD1. CDR3 sequence (DNA): TGCAGCGTTGCCGGGACAGCCTACGAGCAGTACTTC. It yields the protein CSVAGTAYEQYF.